This T cell receptor beta chain was identified in a study of blood T cell repertoires in COVID-19. Overall study context: Sample material is recorded as cDNA or gDNA derived from T cells, B-cell-depleted T cells, or PBMCs.

Here immunoSEQ multiplex PCR was the method, and the copy in TCRdb shows in-frame clones only, minus some. The sample includes approximately 81,000 clones, about 89% of them seen just once. This clone was recorded only once. In germline, CDR1 is LGHDT, CDR2 YNNKEL (reference sequence). This CDR3 spans 15 amino acids. The junction had 3 bases not matched to a gene; V was cut back by 3 bases and J by 6 bases. The specimen sequenced was peripheral blood. The chain is built from TRBV3-1 (or the pseudogene TRBV3-2) and TRBJ1-6, with 9 nucleotides matching TRBD1. The receptor was isolated from an older man with active or convalescent COVID-19. The CDR3 DNA reads TGTGCCAGCAGCCACACGGACAGGGGTAATTCACCCCTCCACTTT. It is translated as CASSHTDRGNSPLHF.